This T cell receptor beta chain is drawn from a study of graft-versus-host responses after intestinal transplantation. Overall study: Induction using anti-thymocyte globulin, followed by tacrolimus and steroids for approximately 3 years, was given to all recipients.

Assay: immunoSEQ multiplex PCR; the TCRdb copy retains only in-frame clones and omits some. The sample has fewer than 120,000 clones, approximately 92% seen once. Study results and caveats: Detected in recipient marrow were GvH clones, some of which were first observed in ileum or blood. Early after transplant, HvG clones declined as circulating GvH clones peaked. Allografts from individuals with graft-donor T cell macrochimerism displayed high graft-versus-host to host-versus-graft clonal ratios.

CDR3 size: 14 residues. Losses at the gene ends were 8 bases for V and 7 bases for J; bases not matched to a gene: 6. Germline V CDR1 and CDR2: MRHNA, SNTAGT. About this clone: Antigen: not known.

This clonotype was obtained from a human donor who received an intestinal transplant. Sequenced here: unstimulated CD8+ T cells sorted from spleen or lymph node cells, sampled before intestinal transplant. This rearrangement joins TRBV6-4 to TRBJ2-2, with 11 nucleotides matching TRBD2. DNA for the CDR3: TGTGCCAGCCGGAGACTAGCGGGACGCGGGGAGCTGTTTTTT. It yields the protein CASRRLAGRGELFF.